A selection of T cell receptor beta chains follows, all from one sample in a study of CD4+ T cells in melanoma. TCRdb's table, derived via immunoSEQ multiplex PCR, lists solely in-frame clones and lacks some. The table shows around 10,000 clones, with 55% to 75% occurring only once. Material: cells from a culture (not recorded whether cultured in vitro). The receptors shown here come from a human donor with melanoma. Both conserved end residues are part of each CDR3. D genes are given only for firm matches. Expanded clones are given a class, and other clones once, few, many or no size at all.

D: TRBD2
size: .
J: TRBJ2-1
V: TRBV9
DNA: TGTGCCAGCAGCGTAGTCAGCGGGGGGCCATACAATGAGCAGTTCTTC
CDR3: CASSVVSGGPYNEQFF

D: .
size: .
J: TRBJ1-2
V: TRBV6-5
DNA: TGTGCCAGCAGTTACTCGAGGGCGGGAGGCTACACCTTC
CDR3: CASSYSRAGGYTF

D: .
size: .
J: TRBJ2-5
V: TRBV9
DNA: TGTGCCAGCAGCGTAGGACTCCTACAAGAGACCCAGTACTTC
CDR3: CASSVGLLQETQYF

D: TRBD2
size: .
J: TRBJ2-1
V: TRBV5-1
DNA: TGCGCCAGCAGCCTAGCGGGGAAGACGTACAATGAGCAGTTCTTC
CDR3: CASSLAGKTYNEQFF

D: .
size: .
J: TRBJ1-5
V: TRBV27
DNA: TGTGCCAGCAGATCTCAGCCGAGGTCCCAGCATTTT
CDR3: CASRSQPRSQHF

D: .
size: .
J: TRBJ1-5
V: TRBV6-1
DNA: TGTGCCAGCAGGCTGACAGTTCGTAGCAATCAGCCCCAGCATTTT
CDR3: CASRLTVRSNQPQHF

D: .
size: .
J: TRBJ1-5
V: TRBV6-1
DNA: TGTGCCAGCTCCCCGCGGACAGCCAATCAGCCCCAGCATTTT
CDR3: CASSPRTANQPQHF

D: TRBD1
size: .
J: TRBJ1-4
V: TRBV7-9
DNA: TGTGCCAGCAGCTTGGGTTTTGGGACAGGGACTGAAAAACTGTTTTTT
CDR3: CASSLGFGTGTEKLFF

D: .
size: .
J: TRBJ1-3
V: TRBV19
DNA: TGTGCCAGTTGCTCCAGCGGTTCCTCTGGAAACACCATATATTTT
CDR3: CASCSSGSSGNTIYF

D: .
size: .
J: TRBJ1-2
V: TRBV5-1
DNA: TGCGCCAGCTCTCCCCTAGGGAATGGCTACACCTTC
CDR3: CASSPLGNGYTF

D: .
size: few
J: TRBJ2-5
V: TRBV7-9
DNA: TGTGCCAGCAGCTCTTCTAGCTCTGGCGAGACCCAGTACTTC
CDR3: CASSSSSSGETQYF

D: .
size: once
J: TRBJ1-2
V: TRBV5-6
DNA: TGTGCCAGCAACCTGGGGGGTCGGTATGGCTACACCTTC
CDR3: CASNLGGRYGYTF